This TCR beta chain derives from a study of Graves' ophthalmopathy and Graves' hyperthyroidism. V lost 0 bases and J lost 8, with 19 bases in between. The CDR3 runs 16 residues. CDR1 is MNHEY and CDR2 is SVGAGI in the germline V gene. The TCR beta CDR3 regions underwent amplification from RNA transcripts. Second-round multiplex PCR followed a first-round RT-PCR using HTBI primers. Each CDR3 protein is one row after TCRdb ran MiXCR on the multiplex PCR reads. In the table there are 45,000 to 60,000 distinct CDR3 sequences, approximately 47% of which are singletons. There are many counts of this clonotype.

The receptor was isolated from an adult woman with Graves' ophthalmopathy. The V gene is TRBV6-5, the J gene TRBJ1-2, with D maybe TRBD1 (5 bases). The material sequenced was peripheral blood. This CDR3 reads CASSYSGGRLQGGYTF. CDR3 coding DNA: TGTGCCAGCAGTTACTCAGGTGGCAGACTCCAGGGCGGCTACACCTTC.